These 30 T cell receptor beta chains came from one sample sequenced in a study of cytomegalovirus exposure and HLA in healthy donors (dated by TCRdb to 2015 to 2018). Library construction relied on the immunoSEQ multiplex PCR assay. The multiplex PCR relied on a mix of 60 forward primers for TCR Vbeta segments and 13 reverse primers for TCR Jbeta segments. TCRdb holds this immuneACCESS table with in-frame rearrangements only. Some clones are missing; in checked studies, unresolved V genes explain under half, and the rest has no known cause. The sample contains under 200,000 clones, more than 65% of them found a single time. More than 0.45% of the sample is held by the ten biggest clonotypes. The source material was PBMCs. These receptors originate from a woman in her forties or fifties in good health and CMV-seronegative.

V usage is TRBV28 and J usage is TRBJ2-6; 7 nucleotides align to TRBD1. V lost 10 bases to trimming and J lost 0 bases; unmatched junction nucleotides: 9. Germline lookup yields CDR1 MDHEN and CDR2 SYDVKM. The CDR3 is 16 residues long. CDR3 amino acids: CAIRDSSFSGANVLTF. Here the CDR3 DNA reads TGTGCCATACGGGACAGTTCCTTCTCTGGGGCCAACGTCCTGACTTTC.

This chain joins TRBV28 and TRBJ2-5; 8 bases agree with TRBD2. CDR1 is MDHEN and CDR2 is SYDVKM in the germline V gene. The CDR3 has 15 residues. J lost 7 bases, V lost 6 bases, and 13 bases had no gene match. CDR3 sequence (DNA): TGTGCCAGCAGAGCTAGCGGGTCCCCCCGGGGGACCCAGTACTTC. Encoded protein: CASRASGSPRGTQYF.

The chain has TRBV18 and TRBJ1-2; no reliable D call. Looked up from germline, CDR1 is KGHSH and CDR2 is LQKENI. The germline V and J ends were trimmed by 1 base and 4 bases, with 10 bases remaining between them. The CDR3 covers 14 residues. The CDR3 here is CASSPREVIYGYTF. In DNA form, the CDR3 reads TGTGCCAGCTCACCACGGGAGGTTATCTATGGCTACACCTTC.

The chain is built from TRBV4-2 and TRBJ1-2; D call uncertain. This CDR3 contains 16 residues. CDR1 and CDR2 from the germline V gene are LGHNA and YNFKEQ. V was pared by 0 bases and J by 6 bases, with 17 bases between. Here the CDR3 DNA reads TGTGCCAGCAGCCAAGAGCACCCGAGATCGGGTCATGGCTACACCTTC. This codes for CASSQEHPRSGHGYTF.

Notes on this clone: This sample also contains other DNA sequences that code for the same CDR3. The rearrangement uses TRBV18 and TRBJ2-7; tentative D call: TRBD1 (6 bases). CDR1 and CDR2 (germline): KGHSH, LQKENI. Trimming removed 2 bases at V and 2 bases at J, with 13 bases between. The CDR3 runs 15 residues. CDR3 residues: CASSPSAGETYEQYF. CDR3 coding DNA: TGTGCCAGCTCACCATCGGCAGGGGAAACCTACGAGCAGTACTTC.

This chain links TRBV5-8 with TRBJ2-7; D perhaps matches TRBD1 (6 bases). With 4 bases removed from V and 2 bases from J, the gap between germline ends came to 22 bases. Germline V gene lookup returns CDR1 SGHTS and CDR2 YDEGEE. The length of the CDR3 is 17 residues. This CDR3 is CASSHIYLQGITYEQYF. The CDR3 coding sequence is TGTGCCAGCAGCCATATTTACCTCCAGGGGATAACCTACGAGCAGTACTTC.

The CDR3 loop reads CASSPSGRRRSYNEQFF. For the CDR3, the DNA is TGCGCCAGCAGTCCCTCCGGGCGGAGGCGCTCCTACAATGAGCAGTTCTTC. The J gene is TRBJ2-1, the V gene TRBV4-1; weak D call: TRBD2 (5 bases). From germline, CDR1 is MGHRA and CDR2 YSYEKL. The CDR3 contains 17 residues. Trimming stripped 6 bases from V and 0 bases from J, with 18 bases between.

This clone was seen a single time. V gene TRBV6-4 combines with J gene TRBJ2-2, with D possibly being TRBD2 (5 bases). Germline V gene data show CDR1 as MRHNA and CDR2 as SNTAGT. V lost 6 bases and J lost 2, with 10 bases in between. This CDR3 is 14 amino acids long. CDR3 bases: TGTGCCAGCAGCCGGGAACTTAACACCGGGGAGCTGTTTTTT. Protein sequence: CASSRELNTGELFF.

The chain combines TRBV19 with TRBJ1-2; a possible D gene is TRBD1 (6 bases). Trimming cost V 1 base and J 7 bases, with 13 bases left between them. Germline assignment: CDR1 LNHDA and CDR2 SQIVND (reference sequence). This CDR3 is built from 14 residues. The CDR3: CASSIGTGNGGYTF. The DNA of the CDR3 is TGTGCCAGTAGTATAGGCACAGGGAATGGTGGCTACACCTTC. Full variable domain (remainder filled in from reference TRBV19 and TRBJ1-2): DGGITQSPKYLFRKEGQNVTLSCEQNLNHDAMYWYRQDPGQGLRLIYYSQIVNDFQKGDIAEGYSVSREKKESFPLTVTSAQKNPTAFYLCASSIGTGNGGYTFGSGTRLTVV.

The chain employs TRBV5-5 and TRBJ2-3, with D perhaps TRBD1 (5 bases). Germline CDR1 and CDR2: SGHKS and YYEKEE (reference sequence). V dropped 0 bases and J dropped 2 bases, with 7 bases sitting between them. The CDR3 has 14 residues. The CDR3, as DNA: TGTGCCAGCAGCTTGGAACAGGCCACAGATACGCAGTATTTT. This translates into CASSLEQATDTQYF.

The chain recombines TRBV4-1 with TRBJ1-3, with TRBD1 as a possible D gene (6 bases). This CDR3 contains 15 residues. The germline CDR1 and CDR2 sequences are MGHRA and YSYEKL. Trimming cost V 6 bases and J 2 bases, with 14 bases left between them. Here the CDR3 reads CASRDIQGAGNTIYF. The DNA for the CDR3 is TGCGCCAGCAGAGACATACAGGGTGCTGGAAACACCATATATTTT.

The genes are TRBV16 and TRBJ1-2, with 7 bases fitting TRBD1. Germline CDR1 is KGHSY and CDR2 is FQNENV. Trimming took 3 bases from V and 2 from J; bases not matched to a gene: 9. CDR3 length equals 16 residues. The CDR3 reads CASSQHPTGMNYGYTF. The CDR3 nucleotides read TGTGCCAGCAGCCAGCACCCGACAGGGATGAACTATGGCTACACCTTC.

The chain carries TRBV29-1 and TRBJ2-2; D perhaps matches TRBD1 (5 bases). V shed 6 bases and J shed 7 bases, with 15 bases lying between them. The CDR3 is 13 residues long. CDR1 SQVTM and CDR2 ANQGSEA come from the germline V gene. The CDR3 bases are TGCAGCGTGGGCCAGGGTGGGAACGGGGAGCTGTTTTTT. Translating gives CSVGQGGNGELFF.

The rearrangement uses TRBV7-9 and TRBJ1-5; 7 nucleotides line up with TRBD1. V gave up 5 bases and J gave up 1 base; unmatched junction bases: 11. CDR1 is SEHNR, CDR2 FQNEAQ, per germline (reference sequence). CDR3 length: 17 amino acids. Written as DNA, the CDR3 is TGTGCCAGCAGCCCGTTCAGGGGGGATGAAAGCAATCAGCCCCAGCATTTT. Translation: CASSPFRGDESNQPQHF. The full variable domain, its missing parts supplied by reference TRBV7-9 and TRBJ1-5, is DTGVSQNPRHKITKRGQNVTFRCDPISEHNRLYWYRQTLGQGPEFLTYFQNEAQLEKSRLLSDRFSAERPKGSFSTLEIQRTEQGDSAMYLCASSPFRGDESNQPQHFGDGTRLSIL.

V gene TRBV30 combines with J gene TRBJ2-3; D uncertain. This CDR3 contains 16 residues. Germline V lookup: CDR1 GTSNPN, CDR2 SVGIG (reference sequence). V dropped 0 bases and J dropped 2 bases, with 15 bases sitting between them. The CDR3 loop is CAWSVGAKWVTDTQYF. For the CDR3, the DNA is TGTGCCTGGAGTGTTGGAGCCAAATGGGTCACAGATACGCAGTATTTT.

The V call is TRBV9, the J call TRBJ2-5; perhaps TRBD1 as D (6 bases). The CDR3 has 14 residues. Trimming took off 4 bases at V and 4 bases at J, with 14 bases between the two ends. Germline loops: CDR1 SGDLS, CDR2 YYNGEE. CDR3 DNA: TGTGCCAGCAGCCCACCGGACAGAGGAGAGACCCAGTACTTC. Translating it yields CASSPPDRGETQYF.

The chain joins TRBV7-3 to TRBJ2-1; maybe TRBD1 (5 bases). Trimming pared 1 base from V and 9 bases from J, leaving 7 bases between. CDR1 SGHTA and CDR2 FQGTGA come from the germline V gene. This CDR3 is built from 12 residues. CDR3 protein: CASSLIQGEQFF. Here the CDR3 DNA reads TGTGCCAGCAGCTTAATCCAGGGTGAGCAGTTCTTC.

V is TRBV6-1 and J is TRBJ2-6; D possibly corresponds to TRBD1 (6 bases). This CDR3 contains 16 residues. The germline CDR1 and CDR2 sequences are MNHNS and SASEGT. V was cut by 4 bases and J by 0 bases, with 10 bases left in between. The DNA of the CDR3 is TGTGCCAGCAGTGGACAGGTGTTCTCTGGGGCCAACGTCCTGACTTTC. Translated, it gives CASSGQVFSGANVLTF.

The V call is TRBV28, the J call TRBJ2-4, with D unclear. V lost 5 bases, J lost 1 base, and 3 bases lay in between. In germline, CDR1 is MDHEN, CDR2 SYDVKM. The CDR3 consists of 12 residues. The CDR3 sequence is CASSLAKNIQYF. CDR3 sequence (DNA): TGTGCCAGCAGTCTTGCCAAAAACATTCAGTACTTC.

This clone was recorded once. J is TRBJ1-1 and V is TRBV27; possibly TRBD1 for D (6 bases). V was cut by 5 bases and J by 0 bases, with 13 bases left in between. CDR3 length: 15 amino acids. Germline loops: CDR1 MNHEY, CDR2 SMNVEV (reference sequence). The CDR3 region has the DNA TGTGCCAGCAGTCTGGGACACAGCATGAACACTGAAGCTTTCTTT. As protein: CASSLGHSMNTEAFF.

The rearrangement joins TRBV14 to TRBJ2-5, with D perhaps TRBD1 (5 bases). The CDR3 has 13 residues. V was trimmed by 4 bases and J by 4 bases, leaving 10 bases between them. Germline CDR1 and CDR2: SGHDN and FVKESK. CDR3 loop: CASSRQGRETQYF. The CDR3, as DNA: TGTGCCAGCAGCCGCCAGGGTCGAGAGACCCAGTACTTC.

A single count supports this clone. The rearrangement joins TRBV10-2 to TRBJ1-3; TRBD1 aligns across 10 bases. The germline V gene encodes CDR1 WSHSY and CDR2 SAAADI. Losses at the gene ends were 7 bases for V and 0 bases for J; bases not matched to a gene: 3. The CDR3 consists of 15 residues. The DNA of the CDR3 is TGCGCCAGCAAGGACAGGGGGATCTCTGGAAACACCATATATTTT. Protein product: CASKDRGISGNTIYF.

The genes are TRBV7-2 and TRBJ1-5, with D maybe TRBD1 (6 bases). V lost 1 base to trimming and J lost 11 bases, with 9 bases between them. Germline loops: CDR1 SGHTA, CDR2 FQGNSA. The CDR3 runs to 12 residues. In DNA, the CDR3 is TGTGCCAGCAGCTTAGATGACAGGACCCAGCATTTT. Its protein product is CASSLDDRTQHF.

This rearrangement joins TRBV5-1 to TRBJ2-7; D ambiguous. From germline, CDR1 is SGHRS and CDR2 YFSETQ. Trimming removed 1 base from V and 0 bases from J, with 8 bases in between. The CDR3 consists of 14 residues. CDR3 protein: CASSLQAGSYEQYF. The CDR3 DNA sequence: TGCGCCAGCAGCTTGCAGGCAGGCTCCTACGAGCAGTACTTC.

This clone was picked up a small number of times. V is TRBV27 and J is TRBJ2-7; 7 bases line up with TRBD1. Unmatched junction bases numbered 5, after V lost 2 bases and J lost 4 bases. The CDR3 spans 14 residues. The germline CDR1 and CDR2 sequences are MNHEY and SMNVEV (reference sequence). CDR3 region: CASSLGTEMYEQYF. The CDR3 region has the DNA TGTGCCAGCAGTTTAGGGACAGAGATGTACGAGCAGTACTTC.

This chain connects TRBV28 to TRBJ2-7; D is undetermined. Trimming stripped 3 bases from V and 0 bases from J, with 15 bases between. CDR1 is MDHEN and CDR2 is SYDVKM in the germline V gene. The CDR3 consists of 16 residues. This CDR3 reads CASSFPSGLISYEQYF. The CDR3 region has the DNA TGTGCCAGCAGTTTCCCCTCGGGTCTTATCTCCTACGAGCAGTACTTC. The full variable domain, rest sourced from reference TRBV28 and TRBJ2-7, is DVKVTQSSRYLVKRTGEKVFLECVQDMDHENMFWYRQDPGLGLRLIYFSYDVKMKEKGDIPEGYSVSREKKERFSLILESASTNQTSMYLCASSFPSGLISYEQYFGPGTRLTVT.

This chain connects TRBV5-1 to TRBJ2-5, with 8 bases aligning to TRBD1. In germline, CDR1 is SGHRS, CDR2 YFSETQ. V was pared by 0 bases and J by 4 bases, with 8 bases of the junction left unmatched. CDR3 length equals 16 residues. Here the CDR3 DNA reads TGCGCCAGCAGCTTGGGGACAGGGCTGGGTACAGAGACCCAGTACTTC. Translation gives CASSLGTGLGTETQYF.

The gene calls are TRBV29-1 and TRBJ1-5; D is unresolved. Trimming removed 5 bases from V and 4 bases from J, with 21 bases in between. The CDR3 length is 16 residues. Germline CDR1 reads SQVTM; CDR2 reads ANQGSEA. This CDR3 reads CSVLVYSQTGNQPQHF. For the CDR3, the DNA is TGCAGCGTTCTCGTGTACAGCCAGACGGGGAATCAGCCCCAGCATTTT.

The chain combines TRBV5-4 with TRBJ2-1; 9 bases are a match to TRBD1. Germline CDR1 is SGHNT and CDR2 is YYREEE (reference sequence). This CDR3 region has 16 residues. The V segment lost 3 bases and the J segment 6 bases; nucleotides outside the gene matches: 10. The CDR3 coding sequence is TGTGCCAGCAGCTCAAAGGACAGGGGATTGTTCAATGAGCAGTTCTTC. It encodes CASSSKDRGLFNEQFF.

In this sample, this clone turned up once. The CDR3 DNA sequence: TGTGCCAGCAGCCCCCTGAGTAGCGCGAGCTCCTACAATGAGCAGTTCTTC. It specifies CASSPLSSASSYNEQFF. The chain combines TRBV7-6 with TRBJ2-1; a possible D gene is TRBD2 (5 bases). The germline CDR1 and CDR2 sequences are SGHVS and FNYEAQ. V was clipped by 5 bases and J by 0 bases, with 17 bases between them. The CDR3 is 17 amino acids.